One and the same sample provided the 17 T cell receptor beta chains below, sequenced in a study of cytomegalovirus exposure and HLA in healthy donors. PCR was performed using 60 Vbeta and 13 Jbeta primers. The assay was immunoSEQ multiplex PCR, and TCRdb's table has in-frame clones only and misses some. The profile covers around 300,000 clones, with around two thirds appearing a single time and around 2.3% taken by the ten largest. Sequencing was carried out using PBMCs. Source of these receptors: a female donor in good health and CMV-seronegative.

This chain links TRBV6-5 with TRBJ1-3; no firm D call. Germline CDR1 reads MNHEY; CDR2 reads SVGAGI. The CDR3 covers 16 residues. V was trimmed by 3 bases and J by 1 base, leaving 13 bases between them. The CDR3 protein is CASSYRPGWSGNTIYF. The CDR3 DNA reads as TGTGCCAGCAGTTATAGGCCGGGGTGGTCTGGAAACACCATATATTTT.

This chain connects TRBV7-9 to TRBJ2-1; D possibly corresponds to TRBD2 (6 bases). The V gene's germline CDR1 is SEHNR and CDR2 FQNEAQ (reference sequence). This CDR3 has 15 amino acids. Trimming stripped 5 bases from V and 2 bases from J, with 13 bases between. The CDR3 region has the DNA TGTGCCAGCAGCATGGCGGAGGGTGCCTACAATGAGCAGTTCTTC. Translation gives CASSMAEGAYNEQFF.

The chain joins TRBV27 to TRBJ2-3; a weak D match, TRBD2 (6 bases). Germline V CDR1 and CDR2: MNHEY, SMNVEV (reference sequence). V was trimmed by 5 bases and J by 0 bases, leaving 15 bases between them. This CDR3 is built from 16 residues. In nucleotides, the CDR3 is TGTGCCAGCAGTCTCCTTAGCGGAGCTAGCACAGATACGCAGTATTTT. Encoded protein: CASSLLSGASTDTQYF.

This clone was observed a single time. This chain connects TRBV27 to TRBJ1-4; no definite D call. The CDR3 is 13 residues long. Germline CDR1 reads MNHEY; CDR2 reads SMNVEV (reference sequence). Trimming pared 3 bases from V and 2 bases from J, leaving 4 bases between. CDR3 sequence reads: CASSFRTNEKLFF. In nucleotides, the CDR3 is TGTGCCAGCAGTTTTCGGACTAATGAAAAACTGTTTTTT.

This clone was counted between two and nine times. The V gene is TRBV10-3, the J gene TRBJ2-5, with 7 bases lining up with TRBD2. The V gene's germline CDR1 is ENHRY and CDR2 SYGVKD. V was clipped by 6 bases and J by 5 bases; unmatched bases: 6. The CDR3 extends over 13 amino acids. The CDR3 is CAISGGNPETQYF. The CDR3 DNA reads TGTGCCATCAGCGGGGGGAATCCGGAGACCCAGTACTTC.

The V and J genes are TRBV6-5 and TRBJ1-2, with unresolved D. The V end was cut by 5 bases, the J end by 5 bases, with 15 bases between. The length of the CDR3 is 14 residues. From germline, CDR1 is MNHEY and CDR2 SVGAGI. CDR3 sequence: CASSSDVTGYGYTF. The CDR3 nucleotides are TGTGCCAGCAGTAGCGATGTAACGGGATATGGCTACACCTTC.

This clone came up a few times. This chain joins TRBV7-9 and TRBJ2-5, with D perhaps TRBD2 (5 bases). In germline, CDR1 is SEHNR, CDR2 FQNEAQ (reference sequence). The CDR3 covers 13 residues. V lost 5 bases to trimming and J lost 2 bases, with 9 bases between them. As DNA, the CDR3 is TGTGCCAGCAGCCCGGACTTACAAGAGACCCAGTACTTC. Translating it yields CASSPDLQETQYF.

This sequence joins TRBV9 and TRBJ2-3; TRBD2 agrees at 11 bases. The CDR3 spans 15 residues. J lost 4 bases, V lost 2 bases, and 3 bases had no gene match. The germline CDR1 and CDR2 sequences are SGDLS and YYNGEE. CDR3 DNA: TGTGCCAGCAGCGTCATAGCGGGAGGGGCAGATACGCAGTATTTT. Its protein is CASSVIAGGADTQYF.

The chain employs TRBV6-6 and TRBJ2-4; TRBD2 matches at 7 bases. CDR3 length: 12 residues. The V gene's germline CDR1 is MNHNY and CDR2 SVGAGI (reference sequence). V trimming: 4 bases; J trimming: 7 bases; junction bases outside the gene matches: 1. This chain's CDR3 is CASSFGGNIQYF. Written as DNA, the CDR3 is TGTGCCAGCAGTTTCGGGGGGAACATTCAGTACTTC.

The genes are TRBV5-1 and TRBJ2-3; 9 bases fit TRBD2. The CDR3 sequence is 16 residues long. V shed 2 bases, J shed 0 bases, and the junction held 4 bases outside the gene matches. The germline V gene has CDR1 SGHRS and CDR2 YFSETQ. The CDR3 spells CASSFGLAPSTDTQYF. For the CDR3, the DNA is TGCGCCAGCAGCTTTGGACTAGCGCCTAGCACAGATACGCAGTATTTT.

This clone was detected a few times. One end of the junction fails to match germline, which may point to a read error. The CDR3 DNA reads as TGTTCCAGCAGCTCAGACAGGGTGGTATCTGACTATGGCTACACCTTC. Translation: CSSSSDRVVSDYGYTF. The genes are TRBV7-9 and TRBJ1-2; 7 bases agree with TRBD1. The CDR3 extends over 16 amino acids. Germline CDR1 and CDR2: SEHNR and FQNEAQ (reference sequence). Looking up the rest from reference TRBV7-9 and TRBJ1-2 gives the full variable domain: DTGVSQNPRHKITKRGQNVTFRCDPISEHNRLYWYRQTLGQGPEFLTYFQNEAQLEKSRLLSDRFSAERPKGSFSTLEIQRTEQGDSAMYLCSSSSDRVVSDYGYTFGSGTRLTVV.

There are a few counts of this clone. The V call is TRBV5-6, the J call TRBJ2-7; 11 bases line up with TRBD1. J gave up 3 bases and V 3 bases, and 5 bases lay outside the gene matches. The V gene's germline CDR1 is SGHDT and CDR2 YYEEEE. There are 15 residues in the CDR3. CDR3 sequence reads: CASSSGQGADYEQYF. CDR3 bases: TGTGCCAGCAGCTCAGGACAGGGGGCGGACTACGAGCAGTACTTC.

The table lists this clone with a count of one. J is TRBJ2-3 and V is TRBV19; D gene unclear. The CDR3 loop spans 14 amino acids. Germline lookup yields CDR1 LNHDA and CDR2 SQIVND (reference sequence). V gave up 3 bases and J gave up 2 bases, with 9 bases separating them. The CDR3 is CASSMGVATDTQYF. CDR3 coding DNA: TGTGCCAGTAGTATGGGCGTGGCCACAGATACGCAGTATTTT.

The gene calls are TRBV27 and TRBJ1-6; no clear D. Germline V gene data show CDR1 as MNHEY and CDR2 as SMNVEV (reference sequence). V dropped 7 bases and J dropped 4 bases, with 14 bases sitting between them. The CDR3 length is 15 residues. CDR3 in amino acids: CASMRGFYYNSPLHF. CDR3 coding DNA: TGTGCCAGCATGCGGGGATTTTATTATAATTCACCCCTCCACTTT.

The V gene is TRBV7-6, the J gene TRBJ2-5; D uncertain. Between the trimmed V and J ends, which lost 0 bases and 5 bases, there was a span of 4 bases. Germline V gene data show CDR1 as SGHVS and CDR2 as FNYEAQ. The CDR3 has 12 residues. CDR3 in amino acids: CASSLAYETQYF. CDR3 coding DNA: TGTGCCAGCAGCTTAGCCTACGAGACCCAGTACTTC.

Only one count was recorded for this clone. This chain links TRBV7-2 with TRBJ2-7, with D possibly being TRBD2 (6 bases). The CDR3 length is 15 residues. V was clipped by 5 bases and J by 3 bases, with 17 bases between them. Germline lookup yields CDR1 SGHTA and CDR2 FQGNSA. Written as DNA, the CDR3 is TGTGCCAGCAGCCCTCGTCGCGGGACCCTCTACGAGCAGTACTTC. Its protein product is CASSPRRGTLYEQYF.

The rearrangement uses TRBV6-5 and TRBJ1-2, with TRBD1 as a possible D gene (6 bases). CDR1 MNHEY and CDR2 SVGAGI come from the germline V gene. The CDR3 totals 14 residues. V lost 6 bases, J lost 4 bases, and 15 bases lay in between. The CDR3 loop is CASSAYGGGYGYTF. CDR3 nucleotides: TGTGCCAGCAGCGCGTATGGGGGCGGCTATGGCTACACCTTC.